Below, 21 T cell receptor beta chains from the same sample are listed, as sequenced in a study of CD8+CD57+ T cells in acquired aplastic anemia. In patients chosen for sequencing, flow cytometry had shown CD8+CD57+ cell expansion. The use of genomic DNA as template underpinned the TCR beta VDJ and CDR3 profiling. TCRdb reprocessed the reads with MiXCR, giving one entry per CDR3 protein. The sample holds approximately 250,000 distinct CDR3 sequences, 82% seen once. The material sequenced was sorted CD4+, CD8+, or CD8+CD57+ T cells (not recorded which) from PBMCs. Source of these receptors: a human donor with aplastic anemia.

Of note for this clonotype: A junction boundary mismatches the germline segment, possibly from a read error. J is TRBJ2-5 and V is TRBV9, with 7 nucleotides matching TRBD1. From germline, CDR1 is SGDLS and CDR2 YYNGEE. This CDR3 is 12 amino acids long. CDR3 nucleotide sequence: TGTGCCGGACAGGTAGGTAGGGAGAGCAAGGACTTC. Translating it yields CAGQVGRESKDF.

CDR3 in DNA: TGTGCCACCAGCGGCCGCAGCCTGCCCGACAAGCAGTACTTC. Translated, it gives CATSGRSLPDKQYF. The V and J genes are TRBV15 and TRBJ2-5; D uncertain. V gave up 5 bases and J gave up 11 bases, with 21 bases separating them. This CDR3 has 14 amino acids. Germline CDR1 LNHNV, CDR2 YYDKDF (reference sequence).

The chain uses TRBV9 and TRBJ1-1; D call uncertain. The CDR3 runs 15 residues. Germline V CDR1 and CDR2: SGDLS, YYNGEE. The V and J ends lost 4 bases and 7 bases respectively, with 20 bases between them. DNA of the CDR3: TGTGCCAGCAGCTTAGATCTGACTGCGCACAATGAAGCTTTCTTT. This gives the protein CASSLDLTAHNEAFF.

The CDR3 nucleotides are TGTGCCAGCAGCCCCCGGACAGATCTTTTTCAGCCCCAGCATTTT. It translates to CASSPRTDLFQPQHF. The chain carries TRBV9 and TRBJ1-5, with D perhaps TRBD1 (6 bases). Trimming removed 4 bases from V and 6 bases from J, with 17 bases in between. Germline-derived CDR1 and CDR2 are SGDLS and YYNGEE. This CDR3 region has 15 residues.

The rearrangement uses TRBV6-5 and TRBJ2-1; the D is unclear. Germline CDR1 MNHEY, CDR2 SVGAGI. Trimming removed 2 bases at V and 3 bases at J, with 2 bases between. The CDR3 is 12 residues long. The CDR3 here is CASSYGYNEQFF. The CDR3 coding sequence is TGTGCCAGCAGTTACGGCTACAATGAGCAGTTCTTC.

V usage is TRBV7-8 and J usage is TRBJ2-1, with 8 bases lining up with TRBD2. Germline-derived CDR1 and CDR2 are SGHVS and FQNEAQ. The CDR3 is 16 amino acids. Trimming at V came to 5 bases and at J to 4 bases, leaving 10 bases not matched to a gene. Here the CDR3 reads CASSLGSLAEYNEQFF. The CDR3 coding sequence is TGTGCCAGCAGCCTGGGATCACTAGCGGAGTACAATGAGCAGTTCTTC.

To note about this clonotype: A read error may explain this, as a much larger clone is one base away. The DNA of the CDR3 is TGTGCCATCAGCACGACAGGGGGGTTCACTGAAGCTTTCTTT. Amino acid sequence: CAISTTGGFTEAFF. The V gene is TRBV10-3, the J gene TRBJ1-1, with 9 nucleotides matching TRBD1. Germline-derived CDR1 and CDR2 are ENHRY and SYGVKD. The length of the CDR3 is 14 residues. Unmatched junction bases numbered 6, after V lost 6 bases and J lost 4 bases.

In regard to this clonotype: Because the CDR3's place on the DNA is in doubt, the DNA is left out and the CDR3 is given as listed by TCRdb. The chain has TRBV7-2 and TRBJ2-3; the D call TRBD1 from the table was never checked on the DNA. The CDR3 is made up of 13 amino acids, end residues included. Germline loops: CDR1 SGHTA, CDR2 FQGNSA. The CDR3 sequence: CASSWGQGSNYYF.

In the case of this clonotype: A much more abundant neighbour one base away suggests this may be a read error. Written as DNA, the CDR3 is TGTGCCAGCGGCTTAGATCTGACAGGTCAGTACTTC. This codes for CASGLDLTGQYF. This chain joins TRBV11-3 and TRBJ2-4; D possibly corresponds to TRBD1 (6 bases). Germline CDR1 reads SGHNT; CDR2 reads YENEEA. This CDR3 has 12 residues.

There are a few counts of this clonotype. The conserved closing phenylalanine or tryptophan is absent in this CDR3, likely reflecting a read error. No DNA is shown, since the ends of the CDR3 on it are uncertain; the CDR3 is the one TCRdb lists. The chain is built from TRBV7-9 and TRBJ2-3. Germline-derived CDR1 and CDR2 are SEHNR and FQNEAQ (reference sequence). The CDR3 region is 13 residues in length, termini included. CDR3 amino acids: CASGLAGSYAANV.

To note about this clonotype: A much larger clone lies a single base off, so this may be a read error. The chain combines TRBV11-3 with TRBJ2-3, with TRBD1 matching over 7 bases. Germline V gene sequence: CDR1 SGHNT, CDR2 YENEEA. The CDR3 runs to 14 residues. In nucleotides, the CDR3 is TGTGCCGGCAGCTTAGATGGGACAGCCGATACGCAGTATTTT. The encoded protein is CAGSLDGTADTQYF.

The chain joins TRBV7-2 to TRBJ2-3; D might be TRBD1 or TRBD2, each matching 6 bases. The CDR3 is 15 amino acids. The V end was cut by 4 bases, the J end by 6 bases, with 17 bases between. Germline lookup yields CDR1 SGHTA and CDR2 FQGNSA. The CDR3 nucleotides read TGTGCCAGCAGCTCCTTAGGGGGAGGTCCCGATACGCAGTATTTT. Its translation: CASSSLGGGPDTQYF.

DNA for the CDR3: TGTGCCAGCAGCAAAAACTCTGCGGATACGCAGTATTTT. Amino acids: CASSKNSADTQYF. The chain employs TRBV7-3 and TRBJ2-3, with D unclear. The V end was cut by 5 bases, the J end by 6 bases, with 12 bases between. The CDR3 is 13 amino acids. CDR1 is SGHTA and CDR2 is FQGTGA in the germline V gene.

About this clonotype: Relative to the germline gene, one junction end is altered; a read error may explain this. This chain connects TRBV14 to TRBJ2-1, with D tentatively TRBD1 or TRBD2 (5 bases each). The CDR3 contains 13 residues. The germline V gene encodes CDR1 SGHDN and CDR2 FVKESK. The CDR3 nucleotides are TGTGCCAGCAGCTTGAACAGGAGCAATGAGCGGTCCTTC. It translates to CASSLNRSNERSF. Together with reference TRBV14 and TRBJ2-1, the CDR3 gives the full variable domain: EAGVTQFPSHSVIEKGQTVTLRCDPISGHDNLYWYRRVMGKEIKFLLHFVKESKQDESGMPNNRFLAERTGGTYSTLKVQPAELEDSGVYFCASSLNRSNERSFGPGTRLTVL.

This clonotype showed up just a few times. The chain employs TRBV7-9 and TRBJ2-3, with D perhaps TRBD1 (6 bases). V was cut by 0 bases and J by 11 bases, with 15 bases left in between. The CDR3 runs to 14 residues. Germline assignment: CDR1 SEHNR and CDR2 FQNEAQ (reference sequence). The CDR3 coding sequence is TGTGCCAGCAGCTTAGCAGGGGGTGCCCGGGTGCAGTATTTT. Protein: CASSLAGGARVQYF.

About this clonotype: One junction end does not reproduce the germline sequence, and a read error may be involved. The chain recombines TRBV7-2 with TRBJ2-3; 16 bases map to TRBD2. This CDR3 region has 14 residues. Germline assignment: CDR1 SGHTA and CDR2 FQGNSA. CDR3 protein: CASSWGLAGGYEQF. In nucleotides, the CDR3 is TGTGCCAGCAGCTGGGGACTAGCGGGGGGGTACGAGCAGTTT.

A word on this clonotype: The germline gene is not matched at one end of the junction; a read error may be the cause. V usage is TRBV7-9 and J usage is TRBJ2-1; 8 bases are shared with TRBD2. The CDR3 has 16 residues. The germline V gene has CDR1 SEHNR and CDR2 FQNEAQ (reference sequence). The CDR3 DNA sequence: TGTGCCAGCAGCCTAGCGGGCGGATACGGGCCGAACGAGCAGTTCTTC. This gives the protein CASSLAGGYGPNEQFF.

The rearrangement joins TRBV7-8 to TRBJ1-2; D perhaps matches TRBD1 (5 bases). The CDR3 has 16 amino acids. Trimming took off 4 bases at V and 11 bases at J, with 26 bases between the two ends. Per the germline V gene, CDR1 is SGHVS and CDR2 is FQNEAQ. Written as DNA, the CDR3 is TGTGCCAGCAGCTCAGCGGACGGGCGCGTGGCGCAGGGTTACACCTTC. This gives the protein CASSSADGRVAQGYTF.

Details on this clonotype: The CDR3 end shows no conserved phenylalanine or tryptophan, and so a read error is likely. Because the CDR3's place on the DNA is in doubt, the DNA is left out and the CDR3 is given as listed by TCRdb. CDR3: CASGVGGSYAPNFLPG. The V gene is TRBV2, the J gene TRBJ2-6; TRBD1 reflects the table's D call only, with no check against the DNA. In germline, CDR1 is SNHLY, CDR2 FYNNEI. Counting both end residues, the CDR3 totals 16 amino acids.

As for this clonotype: At one end, the junction sequence differs from germline, possibly due to a read error. The chain couples TRBV9 to TRBJ2-3; D is unclear. The CDR3 length is 14 residues. The germline V gene encodes CDR1 SGDLS and CDR2 YYNGEE. The CDR3: CASSLGLDSYNEHF. The CDR3 nucleotides read TGCGCCAGCAGCCTAGGGCTAGATTCCTACAATGAGCATTTT. Combining the CDR3 with reference TRBV9 and TRBJ2-3 gives the whole variable domain DSGVTQTPKHLITATGQRVTLRCSPRSGDLSVYWYQQSLDQGLQFLIQYYNGEERAKGNILERFSAQQFPDLHSELNLSSLELGDSALYFCASSLGLDSYNEHFGPGTRLTVL.

This sequence joins TRBV7-8 and TRBJ2-3; TRBD1 agrees at 7 bases. J lost 10 bases, V lost 3 bases, and 13 bases had no gene match. Germline V gene sequence: CDR1 SGHVS, CDR2 FQNEAQ. The CDR3 sequence is 15 residues long. As DNA, the CDR3 is TGTGCCAGCAGCTTTCATCCAGACGGGACAGCCCCGCAGTATTTT. It translates to CASSFHPDGTAPQYF.